Described below is a single TCR beta chain sequence and its context. What it binds is unknown. This specimen comes from a study of shared clonotypes between healthy human individuals. General study results and limits: Naive subsets, compared against memory subsets, generally had larger estimated richness values. Tissues were not sampled, only blood, and their repertoires likely differ.

Genomic DNA of every subset was divided equally among multiple immunoSEQ plates. The data were produced by immunoSEQ multiplex PCR, yet TCRdb's version contains in-frame clones alone and is incomplete. The table includes 2 million to 2.5 million clones, approximately 94% detected once. Donors, without exception, were Caucasian adults residing in Nashville, Tennessee. The V gene's germline CDR1 is LNHDA and CDR2 SQIVND (reference sequence). The V and J ends lost 5 bases and 2 bases respectively, with 10 bases between them. The CDR3 totals 15 residues. This clonotype originated in a man younger than 35 in good health. The J gene is TRBJ2-6, the V gene TRBV19, with D tentatively TRBD1 (5 bases). The sequenced sample was naive CD4+ T cells sorted from blood. The subset denotes: CD45RA+ positively selected. As DNA, the CDR3 is TGTGCCAGTAGTTCTACAGGAGCTGGGGCCAACGTCCTGACTTTC. Protein product: CASSSTGAGANVLTF.